Listed below are T cell receptor beta chains from one sample, sequenced in a study of sequential checkpoint blockade in melanoma. Clones were sequenced by immunoSEQ multiplex PCR, and TCRdb holds only the in-frame ones, with some missing. The sample records some 5,700 clones, less than 60% being singletons. Sequencing was performed on CD8+ T cells sorted from blood (inferred from file names), taken from a patient given nivolumab and ipilimumab in sequence. The source of these receptors is a human patient with melanoma. Some clones in this sample may be carry-over from other donors' samples. CDR3s leave out the opening cysteine and the closing phenylalanine or tryptophan. Each record gives: V gene, CDR3 protein.

TRBV30,AWSGDTDQPQH
TRBV6-1,AISESTGESIYGYT
TRBV25-1,ASRIRDRVDSPLH
TRBV29-1,SVEKEIYTQY
TRBV19,ASSTLQGFGNQPQH
TRBV13,ASSSRDRGPESYNSPLH
TRBV7-9,ASSPPSSGNTIY
TRBV14,ASSQADRGPEAF
TRBV28,ASSSTTSGGRRIPYEQY
TRBV28,ASSPWTDSGTEAF
TRBV14,ASSQSDRGQWRLYEQY
TRBV29-1,SVDTQGTYEQY
TRBV19,ASTQGARQPQH
TRBV6-5,ASTLGGQAF
TRBV4-1,ASSQGVGQHYGYT
TRBV6-1,ATGQGLSSYEQY
TRBV5-1,ASSLGAAATYEQY
TRBV4-2,ASSPDRAYEQY
TRBV13,ASSFSGVPYEQY
TRBV6-6,ASTDRGTYEQY
TRBV27,ASSLAGGPYEQY
TRBV11-2,ASSRHGLRETYEQY